The text below deals with one T cell receptor beta chain. These data come from a study of shared clonotypes between healthy human individuals. Division of CD4+ cells produced a CD45RA+ naive subset and a CD45RA-negative memory subset. Germline V gene lookup returns CDR1 SQVTM and CDR2 ANQGSEA. Germline trimming cut 6 bases from V and 7 bases from J; bases unmatched to any gene: 4. The CDR3 covers 11 residues. Measured with immunoSEQ multiplex PCR; TCRdb has only the in-frame clones, and not every one. Of some 2.4 million clones in the sample, 80% to 95% were seen once. Sequenced input: naive CD4+ T cells from PBMCs. Subset meaning: CD45RA+ positively selected. The source is a man aged 18 to 35 in good health. Some clones in this sample may be carry-over from other donors' samples. This chain links TRBV29-1 with TRBJ1-1; 8 nucleotides match TRBD1. The CDR3, as DNA: TGCAGCGTAGAGGGACAGGTTGAAGCTTTCTTT. Residues: CSVEGQVEAFF.